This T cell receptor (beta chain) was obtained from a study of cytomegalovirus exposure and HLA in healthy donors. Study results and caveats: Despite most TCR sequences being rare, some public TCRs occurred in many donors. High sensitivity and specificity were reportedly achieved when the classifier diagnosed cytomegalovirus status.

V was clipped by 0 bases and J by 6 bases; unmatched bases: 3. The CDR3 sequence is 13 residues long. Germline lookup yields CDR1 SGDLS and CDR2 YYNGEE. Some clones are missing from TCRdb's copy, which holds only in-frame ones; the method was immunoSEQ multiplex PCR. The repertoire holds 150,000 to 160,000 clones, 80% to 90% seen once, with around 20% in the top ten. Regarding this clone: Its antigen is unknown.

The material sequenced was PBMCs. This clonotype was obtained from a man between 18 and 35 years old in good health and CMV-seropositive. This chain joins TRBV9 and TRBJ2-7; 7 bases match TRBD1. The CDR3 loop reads CASSVGDRGEQYF. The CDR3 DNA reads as TGTGCCAGCAGCGTAGGGGACAGAGGCGAGCAGTACTTC.